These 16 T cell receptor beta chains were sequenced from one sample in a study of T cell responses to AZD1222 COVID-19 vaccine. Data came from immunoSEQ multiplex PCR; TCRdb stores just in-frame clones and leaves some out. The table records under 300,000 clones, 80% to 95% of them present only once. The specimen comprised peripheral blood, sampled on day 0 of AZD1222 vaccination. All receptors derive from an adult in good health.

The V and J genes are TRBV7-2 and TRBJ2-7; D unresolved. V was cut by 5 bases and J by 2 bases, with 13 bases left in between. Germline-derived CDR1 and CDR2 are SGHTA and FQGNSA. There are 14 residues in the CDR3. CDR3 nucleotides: TGTGCCAGCAGCCCCCCCCAAGATCCCTACGAGCAGTACTTC. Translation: CASSPPQDPYEQYF.

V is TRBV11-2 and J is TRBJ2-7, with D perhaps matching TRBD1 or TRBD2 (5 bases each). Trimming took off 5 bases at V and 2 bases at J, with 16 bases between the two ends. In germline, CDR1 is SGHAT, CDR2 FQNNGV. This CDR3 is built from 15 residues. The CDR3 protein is CASSVGVGRTYEQYF. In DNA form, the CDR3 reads TGTGCCAGCAGCGTGGGGGTCGGACGAACCTACGAGCAGTACTTC.

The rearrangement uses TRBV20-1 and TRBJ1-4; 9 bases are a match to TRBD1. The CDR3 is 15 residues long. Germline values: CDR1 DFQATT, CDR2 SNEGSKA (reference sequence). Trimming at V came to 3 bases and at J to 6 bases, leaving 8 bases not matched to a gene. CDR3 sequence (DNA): TGCAGTGCTAGTCAAACCGGGACAGGGTATGAAAAACTGTTTTTT. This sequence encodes CSASQTGTGYEKLFF.

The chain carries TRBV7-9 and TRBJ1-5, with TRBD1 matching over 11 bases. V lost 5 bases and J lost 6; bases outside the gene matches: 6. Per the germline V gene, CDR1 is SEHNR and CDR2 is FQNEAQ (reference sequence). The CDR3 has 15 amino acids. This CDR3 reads CASSRTGTGGQPQHF. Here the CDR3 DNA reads TGTGCCAGCAGCCGAACAGGGACAGGGGGTCAGCCCCAGCATTTT.

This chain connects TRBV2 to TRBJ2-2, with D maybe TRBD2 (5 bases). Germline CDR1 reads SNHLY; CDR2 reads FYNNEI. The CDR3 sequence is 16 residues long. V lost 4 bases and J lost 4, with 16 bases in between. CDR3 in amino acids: CASSVTGAGITGELFF. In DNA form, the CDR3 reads TGTGCCAGCAGTGTCACCGGAGCCGGGATCACCGGGGAGCTGTTTTTT.

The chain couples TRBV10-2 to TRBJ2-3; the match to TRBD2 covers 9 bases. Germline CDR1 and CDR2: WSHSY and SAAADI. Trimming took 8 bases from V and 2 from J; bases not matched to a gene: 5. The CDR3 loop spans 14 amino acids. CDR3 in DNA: TGCGCCAGCTATTTAGCGGGGGTCACAGATACGCAGTATTTT. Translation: CASYLAGVTDTQYF.

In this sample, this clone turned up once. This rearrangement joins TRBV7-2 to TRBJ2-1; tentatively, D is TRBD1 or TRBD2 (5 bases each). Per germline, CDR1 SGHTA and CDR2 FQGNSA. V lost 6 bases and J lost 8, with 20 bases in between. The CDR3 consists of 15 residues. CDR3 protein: CASRAPGTPVDEQFF. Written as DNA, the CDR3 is TGTGCCAGCAGGGCACCCGGGACGCCGGTGGATGAGCAGTTCTTC.

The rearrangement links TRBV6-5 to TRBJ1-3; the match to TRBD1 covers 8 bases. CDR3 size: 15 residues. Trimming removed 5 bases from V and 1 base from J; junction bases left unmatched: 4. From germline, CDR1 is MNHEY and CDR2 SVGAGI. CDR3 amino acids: CASSTGGRSGNTIYF. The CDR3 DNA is TGTGCCAGCAGTACAGGGGGGAGGTCTGGAAACACCATATATTTT.

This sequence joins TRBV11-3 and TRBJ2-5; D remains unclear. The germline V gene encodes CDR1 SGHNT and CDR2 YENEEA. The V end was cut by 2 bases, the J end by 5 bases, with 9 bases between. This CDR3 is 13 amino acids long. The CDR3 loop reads CASSLTPTETQYF. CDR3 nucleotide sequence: TGTGCCAGCAGCTTAACCCCGACGGAGACCCAGTACTTC. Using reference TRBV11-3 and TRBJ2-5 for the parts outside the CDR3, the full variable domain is EAGVVQSPRYKIIEKKQPVAFWCNPISGHNTLYWYLQNLGQGPELLIRYENEEAVDDSQLPKDRFSAERLKGVDSTLKIQPAELGDSAVYLCASSLTPTETQYFGPGTRLLVL.

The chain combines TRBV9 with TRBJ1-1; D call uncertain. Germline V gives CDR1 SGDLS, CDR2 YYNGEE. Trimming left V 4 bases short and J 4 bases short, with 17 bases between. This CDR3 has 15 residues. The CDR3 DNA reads TGTGCCAGCAGCCCCCCCGAAGGACCCGCCACTGAAGCTTTCTTT. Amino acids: CASSPPEGPATEAFF.

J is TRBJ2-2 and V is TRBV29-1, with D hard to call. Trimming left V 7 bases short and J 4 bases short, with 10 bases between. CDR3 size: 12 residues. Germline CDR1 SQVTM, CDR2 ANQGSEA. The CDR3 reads CSAHFGTGELFF. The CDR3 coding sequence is TGCAGCGCCCACTTTGGCACCGGGGAGCTGTTTTTT.

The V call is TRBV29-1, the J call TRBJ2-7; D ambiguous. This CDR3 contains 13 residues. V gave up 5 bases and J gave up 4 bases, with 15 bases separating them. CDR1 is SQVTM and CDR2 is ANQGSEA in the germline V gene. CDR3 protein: CSVRDGLSYEQYF. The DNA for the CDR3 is TGCAGCGTTCGAGACGGCTTGTCGTACGAGCAGTACTTC.

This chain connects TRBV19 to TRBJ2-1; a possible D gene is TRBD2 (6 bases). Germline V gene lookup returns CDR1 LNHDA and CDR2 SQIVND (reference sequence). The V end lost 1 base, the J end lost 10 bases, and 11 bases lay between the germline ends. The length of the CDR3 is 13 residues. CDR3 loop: CASSIGRDLEQFF. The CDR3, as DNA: TGTGCCAGTAGTATAGGGCGGGACCTGGAGCAGTTCTTC.

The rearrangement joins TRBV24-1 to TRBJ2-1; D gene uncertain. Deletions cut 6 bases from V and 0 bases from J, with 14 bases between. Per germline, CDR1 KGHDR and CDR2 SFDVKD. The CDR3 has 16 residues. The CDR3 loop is CATSSHLSGSYNEQFF. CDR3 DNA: TGTGCCACCAGTTCCCACCTTTCCGGCTCCTACAATGAGCAGTTCTTC.

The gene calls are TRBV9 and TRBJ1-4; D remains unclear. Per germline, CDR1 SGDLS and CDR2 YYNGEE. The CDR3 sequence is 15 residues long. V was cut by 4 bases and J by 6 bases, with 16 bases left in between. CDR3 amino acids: CASSQGPTWDEKLFF. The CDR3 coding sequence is TGTGCCAGCAGCCAAGGACCCACTTGGGATGAAAAACTGTTTTTT.

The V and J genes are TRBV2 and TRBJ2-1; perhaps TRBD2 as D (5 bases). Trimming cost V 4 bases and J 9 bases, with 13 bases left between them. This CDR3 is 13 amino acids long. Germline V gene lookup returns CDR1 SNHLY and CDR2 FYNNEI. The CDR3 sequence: CASSVGRGGEQFF. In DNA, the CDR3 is TGTGCCAGCAGTGTGGGTCGTGGAGGTGAGCAGTTCTTC.